Sequencing of this T cell receptor beta chain was carried out in a study of T cells in Graves' hyperthyroidism and ophthalmopathy. In its sample, this clonotype was seen many times. Its antigen is not known. General study findings and limits: Blood also showed most of the thyroid clonotypes that were expanded above 0.001.

Germline CDR1 SGHVS, CDR2 FNYEAQ. This CDR3 comprises 13 residues. Between the trimmed V and J ends, which lost 4 bases and 5 bases, there was a span of 11 bases. Stability of Graves' hyperthyroidism was defined as absent ophthalmopathy progression within 18 months. Orbital computed tomography and thyroid ultrasound, together with serum TRAb and thyroxine and clinical symptoms, were used for diagnoses. RNA transcripts served as the template for amplifying TCR beta CDR3 regions. The TCR CDR3 was amplified in a first-round RT-PCR using the HTBI primer set. MiXCR was run by TCRdb on the multiplex PCR reads, yielding one entry per CDR3 protein. The top ten clones hold around 32% of a sample with tens of thousands of distinct CDR3 sequences, about 52% of them seen once.

This sequence joins TRBV7-6 and TRBJ2-5, with D unclear. The TCR originated in a woman aged 45-65 years with Graves' hyperthyroidism. The sample taken for sequencing was peripheral blood or thyroid tissue (not recorded which). In nucleotides, the CDR3 is TGTGCCAGCAGCTCCGCGACATATGAGACCCAGTACTTC. This translates into CASSSATYETQYF.